This entry concerns a single TCR beta chain. The data originate from a study of blood T cell repertoires in COVID-19. Study-wide background: T cells, B-cell-depleted T cells, or PBMCs supplied cDNA or gDNA.

Recovery meant two consecutive negative NP/OP PCR tests, professional clearance, or resolved symptoms. In the authors' methods: For nucleated cells, counts were estimated from reference gene primer amplification. Method: immunoSEQ multiplex PCR; TCRdb's copy keeps in-frame clones and lacks some. The D gene and trimming were derived from the DNA, and the V and J assignments and clone size from that table. This sample yields about 160,000 clones, of which around 89% are seen a single time; less than 8.5% belongs to the top ten. The sample comprised PBMCs or T cells enriched from blood (not recorded which). This clonotype was sampled from a woman aged 45-60 years who had recovered from COVID-19.

The CDR3 DNA reads TGTGCCAGCTCACCACTCAGGGGGCCCGGGGAGCTGTTTTTT. Translated, it gives CASSPLRGPGELFF. The chain carries TRBV18 and TRBJ2-2, with 8 bases that match TRBD1. The CDR3 totals 14 residues. The V and J ends lost 1 base and 6 bases, in that order; junction bases with no gene match: 1. Looked up from germline, CDR1 is KGHSH and CDR2 is LQKENI.